These 5 T cell receptor beta chains were sequenced from one sample in a study of siplizumab effects on memory and regulatory T cells. Sequenced by immunoSEQ multiplex PCR; TCRdb stores in-frame clones only, minus some. The table includes about 72,000 clones, 91% detected once. Sequencing was carried out using CD8+ T cells sorted from blood. These receptor sequences come from a human donor in good health.

The chain carries TRBV10-1 and TRBJ2-7; D possibly corresponds to TRBD2 (6 bases). V was trimmed by 1 base and J by 9 bases, leaving 22 bases between them. This CDR3 comprises 16 residues. The V gene's germline CDR1 is WNHNN and CDR2 SYGVQD (reference sequence). In DNA form, the CDR3 reads TGCGCCAGCAGTGAGTTTCGGGACGGGGGATTAGGCGGGCAGTACTTC. This encodes CASSEFRDGGLGGQYF.

V usage is TRBV7-9 and J usage is TRBJ2-5; 10 bases align to TRBD1. CDR1 and CDR2 (germline): SEHNR, FQNEAQ (reference sequence). This CDR3 comprises 15 residues. Germline trimming cut 4 bases from V and 5 bases from J; bases unmatched to any gene: 7. In DNA, the CDR3 is TGTGCCAGCAGCTGGGGACAGGGGTTTTTGGAGACCCAGTACTTC. Its translation: CASSWGQGFLETQYF.

The chain employs TRBV5-1 and TRBJ2-5; 11 bases are shared with TRBD2. The trim removed 4 bases at V and 5 bases at J, leaving 10 bases unmatched. The CDR3 sequence is 16 residues long. Germline V gives CDR1 SGHRS, CDR2 YFSETQ. This CDR3 is CASSIPLAGGSETQYF. The DNA of the CDR3 is TGCGCCAGCAGCATCCCCCTAGCGGGGGGTTCTGAGACCCAGTACTTC.

The V call is TRBV6-5, the J call TRBJ1-5, with TRBD1 as a possible D gene (5 bases). Germline lookup yields CDR1 MNHEY and CDR2 SVGAGI. V lost 2 bases, J lost 4 bases, and 9 bases lay in between. This CDR3 is built from 14 residues. The CDR3 here is CASSYGGTNQPQHF. In DNA form, the CDR3 reads TGTGCCAGCAGTTACGGAGGGACGAATCAGCCCCAGCATTTT.

The chain has TRBV10-1 and TRBJ1-6; maybe TRBD1 (5 bases). Germline V gives CDR1 WNHNN, CDR2 SYGVQD (reference sequence). The CDR3 has 16 amino acids. The V gene lost 1 base and the J gene lost 10 bases, with 17 bases spanning the gap. This chain's CDR3 is CASSEWTRRNGSPLHF. DNA of the CDR3: TGCGCCAGCAGTGAGTGGACACGGCGAAATGGGTCACCCCTCCACTTT.